The 17 T cell receptor beta chains listed next were all sequenced from one sample in a study of blood T cell repertoires in COVID-19. The data were produced by immunoSEQ multiplex PCR, yet TCRdb's version contains in-frame clones alone and is incomplete. The table records around 150,000 clones, about 90% of them present only once. The sample consisted of peripheral blood. Receptors were obtained from a man in his fifties with active or convalescent COVID-19.

The chain recombines TRBV20-1 with TRBJ2-3; 7 nucleotides match TRBD2. The CDR3 length is 11 residues. Germline CDR1 DFQATT, CDR2 SNEGSKA (reference sequence). Trimming took 4 bases from V and 10 from J; bases not matched to a gene: 5. CDR3 nucleotide sequence: TGCAGTGCTAATGCGGGAGCGGCGCAGTATTTT. This codes for CSANAGAAQYF.

The genes are TRBV19 and TRBJ2-5, with a weak D call TRBD1 (6 bases). The germline V gene encodes CDR1 LNHDA and CDR2 SQIVND (reference sequence). V was trimmed by 6 bases and J by 1 base, leaving 15 bases between them. This CDR3 spans 15 amino acids. The CDR3 loop reads CASSLTRGLQETQYF. The CDR3 nucleotides are TGTGCCAGTAGCCTTACCAGGGGCCTCCAAGAGACCCAGTACTTC.

The chain recombines TRBV2 with TRBJ1-5; 12 nucleotides agree with TRBD1. CDR3 length: 18 residues. The ends lost 2 bases at V and 6 bases at J; junction bases unmatched: 11. Germline V lookup: CDR1 SNHLY, CDR2 FYNNEI. Here the CDR3 reads CASSESPPGQGATQPQHF. Written as DNA, the CDR3 is TGTGCCAGCAGTGAATCGCCTCCGGGACAGGGGGCTACTCAGCCCCAGCATTTT.

This clone was observed once. This chain connects TRBV2 to TRBJ2-2; D possibly corresponds to TRBD1 (5 bases). V was shortened by 0 bases and J by 7 bases, with 15 bases between the two germline ends. The CDR3 totals 16 residues. From germline, CDR1 is SNHLY and CDR2 FYNNEI. The CDR3 DNA is TGTGCCAGCAGTGAAGCGGGGCACAGGTCGGGCGGGGAGCTGTTTTTT. It translates to CASSEAGHRSGGELFF.

CDR3 region: CASSRKQGTGANVLTF. CDR3 DNA sequence: TGCGCCAGCAGCAGGAAACAGGGGACTGGGGCCAACGTCCTGACTTTC. The V gene is TRBV5-1, the J gene TRBJ2-6; 7 bases are a match to TRBD1. The ends lost 4 bases at V and 2 bases at J; junction bases unmatched: 6. The germline CDR1 and CDR2 sequences are SGHRS and YFSETQ. The CDR3 covers 16 residues.

The genes are TRBV18 and TRBJ2-7, with 8 bases matching TRBD1. The germline CDR1 and CDR2 sequences are KGHSH and LQKENI. CDR3 length: 14 amino acids. J lost 4 bases, V lost 4 bases, and 6 bases had no gene match. The CDR3 protein is CASSRDRGRYEQYF. CDR3 in DNA: TGTGCCAGCTCACGTGACAGGGGCAGGTACGAGCAGTACTTC.

This sequence joins TRBV27 and TRBJ2-7; D is unresolved. Trimming took 3 bases from V and 4 from J, leaving 16 bases between them. The CDR3 covers 15 residues. CDR1 MNHEY and CDR2 SMNVEV come from the germline V gene (reference sequence). The CDR3 loop is CASSFLGLAKYEQYF. The CDR3 bases are TGTGCCAGCAGTTTTCTGGGCCTTGCAAAGTACGAGCAGTACTTC.

The chain employs TRBV5-1 and TRBJ2-5, with 9 bases lining up with TRBD2. V trimming: 2 bases; J trimming: 5 bases; junction bases outside the gene matches: 7. This CDR3 region has 15 residues. Germline CDR1 reads SGHRS; CDR2 reads YFSETQ. CDR3 nucleotide sequence: TGCGCCAGCAGCTTTCTAGCGGGGAGCCCCGAGACCCAGTACTTC. Its translation: CASSFLAGSPETQYF.

The DNA of the CDR3 is TGTGCCAGCAGTGGGGCAGGTACGCAGTATTTT. This codes for CASSGAGTQYF. The chain joins TRBV25-1 to TRBJ2-3; D unclear. Germline CDR1 reads MGHDK; CDR2 reads SYGVNS. The CDR3 covers 11 residues. Deletions cut 4 bases from V and 8 bases from J, with 7 bases between.

V and J are TRBV6-5 and TRBJ2-7; 8 nucleotides match TRBD1. The ends lost 6 bases at V and 3 bases at J; junction bases unmatched: 4. The CDR3 has 13 residues. Germline V gives CDR1 MNHEY, CDR2 SVGAGI. The CDR3 region is CASRDTGGYEQYF. The CDR3 DNA follows: TGTGCCAGCAGAGATACAGGGGGCTACGAGCAGTACTTC.

V gene TRBV6-4 combines with J gene TRBJ2-2, with 8 bases lining up with TRBD1. This CDR3 is built from 15 residues. Germline assignment: CDR1 MRHNA and CDR2 SNTAGT. V shed 6 bases, J shed 3 bases, and the junction held 6 bases outside the gene matches. The CDR3 here is CASSTDRVYTGELFF. As DNA, the CDR3 is TGTGCCAGCAGCACGGACAGGGTATACACCGGGGAGCTGTTTTTT.

The CDR3 region has the DNA TGCGCCAGCAGCCAAGATCGGACTAGCGGGAGTGCAGATACGCAGTATTTT. Its protein is CASSQDRTSGSADTQYF. The chain employs TRBV4-1 and TRBJ2-3; 13 nucleotides match TRBD2. This CDR3 region has 17 residues. Per the germline V gene, CDR1 is MGHRA and CDR2 is YSYEKL. V was clipped by 0 bases and J by 4 bases; unmatched bases: 4.

V gene TRBV7-9 combines with J gene TRBJ1-1; D gene uncertain. This CDR3 contains 12 residues. Trimming took off 5 bases at V and 1 base at J, with 5 bases between the two ends. Germline CDR1 is SEHNR and CDR2 is FQNEAQ (reference sequence). CDR3 bases: TGTGCCAGCAGCGTTAGGAACACTGAAGCTTTCTTT. It codes for CASSVRNTEAFF.

The CDR3 coding sequence is TGTGCCAGCAGTGAGCTGGGCCGTCCGGCTGAAAAACTGTTTTTT. It specifies CASSELGRPAEKLFF. The J gene is TRBJ1-4, the V gene TRBV25-1; D is unclear. This CDR3 comprises 15 residues. Trimming shortened V by 3 bases and J by 7 bases, and 15 bases separated the two germline ends. CDR1 and CDR2 from the germline V gene are MGHDK and SYGVNS.

The CDR3 spells CASSSAGGSVTGELFF. The DNA for the CDR3 is TGTGCCAGCAGCTCGGCGGGAGGGTCGGTTACCGGGGAGCTGTTTTTT. The chain has TRBV7-2 and TRBJ2-2; 9 bases fit TRBD2. Germline CDR1 is SGHTA and CDR2 is FQGNSA. There are 16 residues in the CDR3. The V and J ends lost 4 bases and 5 bases, in that order; junction bases with no gene match: 8.

This clone has just one count. J is TRBJ1-3 and V is TRBV5-1; no reliable D call. From germline, CDR1 is SGHRS and CDR2 YFSETQ. Trimming pared 0 bases from V and 0 bases from J, leaving 7 bases between. This CDR3 contains 15 residues. The CDR3 coding sequence is TGCGCCAGCAGCTTGGAAGGGAGCTCTGGAAACACCATATATTTT. Protein: CASSLEGSSGNTIYF.

The CDR3 protein is CASSQELPVAYNEQFF. The DNA of the CDR3 is TGTGCCAGCAGCCAAGAACTACCGGTCGCCTACAATGAGCAGTTCTTC. The chain employs TRBV3-1 (or the pseudogene TRBV3-2) and TRBJ2-1; no clear D. This CDR3 has 16 amino acids. Per the germline V gene, CDR1 is LGHDT and CDR2 is YNNKEL (reference sequence). The V and J ends lost 0 bases and 2 bases respectively, with 11 bases between them.